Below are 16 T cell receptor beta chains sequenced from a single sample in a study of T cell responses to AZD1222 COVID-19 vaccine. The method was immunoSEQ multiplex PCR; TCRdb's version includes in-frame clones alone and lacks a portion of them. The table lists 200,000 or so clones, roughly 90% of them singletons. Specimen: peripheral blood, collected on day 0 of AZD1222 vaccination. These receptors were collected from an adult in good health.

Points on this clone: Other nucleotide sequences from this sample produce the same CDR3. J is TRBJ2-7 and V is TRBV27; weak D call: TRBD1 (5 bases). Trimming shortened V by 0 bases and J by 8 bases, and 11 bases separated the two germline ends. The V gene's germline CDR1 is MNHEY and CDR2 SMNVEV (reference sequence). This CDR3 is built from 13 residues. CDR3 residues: CASSLSLSGKQYF. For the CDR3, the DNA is TGTGCCAGCAGTTTATCTCTGTCAGGGAAGCAGTACTTC.

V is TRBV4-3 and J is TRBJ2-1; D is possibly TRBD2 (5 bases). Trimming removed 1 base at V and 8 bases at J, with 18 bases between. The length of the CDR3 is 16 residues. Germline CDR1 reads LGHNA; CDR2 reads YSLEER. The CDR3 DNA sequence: TGCGCCAGCAGCCAAGCGGTCTCGGGGTCCGGCGATGAGCAGTTCTTC. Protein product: CASSQAVSGSGDEQFF.

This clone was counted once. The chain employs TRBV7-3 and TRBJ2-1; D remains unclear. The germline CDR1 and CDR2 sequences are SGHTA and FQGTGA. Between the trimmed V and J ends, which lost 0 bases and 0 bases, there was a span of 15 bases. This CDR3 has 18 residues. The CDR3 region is CASSLTLRAASSYNEQFF. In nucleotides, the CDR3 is TGTGCCAGCAGCTTAACCCTCCGGGCGGCGAGCTCCTACAATGAGCAGTTCTTC.

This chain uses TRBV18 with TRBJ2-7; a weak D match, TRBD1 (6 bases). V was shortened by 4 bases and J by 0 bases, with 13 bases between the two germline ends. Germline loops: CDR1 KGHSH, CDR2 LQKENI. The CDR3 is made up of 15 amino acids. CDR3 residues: CASSLRTASSYEQYF. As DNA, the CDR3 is TGTGCCAGCTCACTACGGACAGCGAGCTCCTACGAGCAGTACTTC.

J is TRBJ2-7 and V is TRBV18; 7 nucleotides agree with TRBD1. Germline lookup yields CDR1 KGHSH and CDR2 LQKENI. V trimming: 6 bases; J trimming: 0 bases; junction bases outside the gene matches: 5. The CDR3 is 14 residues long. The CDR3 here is CASSSGTDSYEQYF. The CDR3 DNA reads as TGTGCCAGCTCTTCCGGGACAGACTCCTACGAGCAGTACTTC.

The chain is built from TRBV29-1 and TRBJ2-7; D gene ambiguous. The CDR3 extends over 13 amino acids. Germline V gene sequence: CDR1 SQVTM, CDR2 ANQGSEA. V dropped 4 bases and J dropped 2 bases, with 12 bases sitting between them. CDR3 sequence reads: CSVVTDVAYEQYF. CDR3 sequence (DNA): TGCAGCGTTGTGACGGACGTGGCCTACGAGCAGTACTTC.

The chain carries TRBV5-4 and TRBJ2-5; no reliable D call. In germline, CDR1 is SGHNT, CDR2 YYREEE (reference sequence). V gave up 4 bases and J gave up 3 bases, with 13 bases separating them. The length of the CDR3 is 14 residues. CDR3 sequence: CASSLTAAEETQYF. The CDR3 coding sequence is TGTGCCAGCAGCCTGACGGCTGCTGAAGAGACCCAGTACTTC.

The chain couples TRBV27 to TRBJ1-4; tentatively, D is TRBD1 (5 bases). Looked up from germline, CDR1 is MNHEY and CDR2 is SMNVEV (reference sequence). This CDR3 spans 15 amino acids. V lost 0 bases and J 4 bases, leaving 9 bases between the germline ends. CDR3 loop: CASSLSRGLNEKLFF. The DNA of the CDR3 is TGTGCCAGCAGTTTATCTCGGGGCCTTAATGAAAAACTGTTTTTT.

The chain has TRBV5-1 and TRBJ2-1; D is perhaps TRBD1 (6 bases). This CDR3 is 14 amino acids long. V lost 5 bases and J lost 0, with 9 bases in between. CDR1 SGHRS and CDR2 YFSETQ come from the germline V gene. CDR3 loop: CASSEQGSYNEQFF. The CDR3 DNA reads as TGCGCCAGCAGTGAACAGGGCTCCTACAATGAGCAGTTCTTC.

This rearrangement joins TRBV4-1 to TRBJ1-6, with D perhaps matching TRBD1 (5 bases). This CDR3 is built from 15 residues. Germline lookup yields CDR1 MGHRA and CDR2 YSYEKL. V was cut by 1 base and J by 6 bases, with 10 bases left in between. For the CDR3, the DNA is TGCGCCAGCAGCCAAGGTCAGGGTGGTAATTCACCCCTCCACTTT. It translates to CASSQGQGGNSPLHF.

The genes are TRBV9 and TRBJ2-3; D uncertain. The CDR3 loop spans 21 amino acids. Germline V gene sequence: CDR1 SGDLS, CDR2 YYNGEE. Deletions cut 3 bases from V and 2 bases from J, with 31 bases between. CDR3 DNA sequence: TGTGCCAGCAGCGATCCCCAAACTCCAATCCGGTCGAACAACCCCACAGATACGCAGTATTTT. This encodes CASSDPQTPIRSNNPTDTQYF.

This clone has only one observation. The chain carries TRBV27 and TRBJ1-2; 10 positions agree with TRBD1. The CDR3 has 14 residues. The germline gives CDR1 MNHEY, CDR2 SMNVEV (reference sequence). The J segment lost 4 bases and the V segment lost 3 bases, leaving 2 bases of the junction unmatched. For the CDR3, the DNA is TGTGCCAGCAGTTTGACAGGGGGCGGCTATGGCTACACCTTC. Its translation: CASSLTGGGYGYTF.

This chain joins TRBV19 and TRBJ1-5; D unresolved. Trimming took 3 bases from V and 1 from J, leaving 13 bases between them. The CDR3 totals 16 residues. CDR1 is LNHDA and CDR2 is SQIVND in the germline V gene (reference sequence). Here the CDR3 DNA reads TGTGCCAGTAGTATTTGGAGCGGTCAGAGCAATCAGCCCCAGCATTTT. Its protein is CASSIWSGQSNQPQHF.

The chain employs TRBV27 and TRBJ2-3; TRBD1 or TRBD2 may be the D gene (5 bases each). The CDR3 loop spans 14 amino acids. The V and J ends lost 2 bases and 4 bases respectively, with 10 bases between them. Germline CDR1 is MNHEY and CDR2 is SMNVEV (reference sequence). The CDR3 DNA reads TGTGCCAGCAGTTTAATCGGGACGGCAGATACGCAGTATTTT. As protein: CASSLIGTADTQYF.

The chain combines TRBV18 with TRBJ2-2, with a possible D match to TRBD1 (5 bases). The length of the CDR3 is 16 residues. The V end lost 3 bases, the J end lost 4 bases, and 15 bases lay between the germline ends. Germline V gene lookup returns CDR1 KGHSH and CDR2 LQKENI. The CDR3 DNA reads TGTGCCAGCTCACCGCGCCAGGGCAGTGTCACCGGGGAGCTGTTTTTT. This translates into CASSPRQGSVTGELFF.

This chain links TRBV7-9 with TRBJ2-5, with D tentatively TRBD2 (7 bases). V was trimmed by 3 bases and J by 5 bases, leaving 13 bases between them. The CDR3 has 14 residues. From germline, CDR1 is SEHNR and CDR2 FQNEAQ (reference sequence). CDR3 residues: CASSLAGGQETQYF. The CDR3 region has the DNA TGTGCCAGCAGCTTGGCCGGGGGGCAGGAGACCCAGTACTTC.